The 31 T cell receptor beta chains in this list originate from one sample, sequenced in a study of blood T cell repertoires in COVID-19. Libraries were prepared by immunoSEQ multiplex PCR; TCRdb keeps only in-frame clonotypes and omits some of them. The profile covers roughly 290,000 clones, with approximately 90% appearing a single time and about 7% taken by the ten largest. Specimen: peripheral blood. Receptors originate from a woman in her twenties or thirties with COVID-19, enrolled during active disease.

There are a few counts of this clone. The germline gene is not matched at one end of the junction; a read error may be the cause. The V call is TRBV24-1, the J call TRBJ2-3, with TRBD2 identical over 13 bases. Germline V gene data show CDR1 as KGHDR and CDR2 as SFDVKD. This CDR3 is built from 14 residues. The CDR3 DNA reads TGTGCCACCAGTGATCTTGGGACTAGCGGGGCGCAGGATTTT. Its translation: CATSDLGTSGAQDF.

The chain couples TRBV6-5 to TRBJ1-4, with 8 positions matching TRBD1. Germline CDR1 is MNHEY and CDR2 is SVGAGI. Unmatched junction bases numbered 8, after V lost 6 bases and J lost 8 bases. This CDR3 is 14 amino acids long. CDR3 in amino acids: CASRNRGGNEKLFF. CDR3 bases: TGTGCCAGCAGGAACAGGGGGGGGAACGAAAAACTGTTTTTT.

The CDR3 protein is CASSFMGQGFYEQYF. The CDR3 DNA sequence: TGTGCCAGCAGCTTTATGGGACAGGGGTTTTACGAGCAGTACTTC. The chain employs TRBV7-8 and TRBJ2-7; 10 bases align to TRBD1. CDR3 length: 15 amino acids. The V and J ends lost 3 bases and 4 bases, in that order; junction bases with no gene match: 6. Germline CDR1 reads SGHVS; CDR2 reads FQNEAQ. Drawing the rest from reference TRBV7-8 and TRBJ2-7, the complete variable domain is GAGVSQSPRYKVAKRGQDVALRCDPISGHVSLFWYQQALGQGPEFLTYFQNEAQLDKSGLPSDRFFAERPEGSVSTLKIQRTQQEDSAVYLCASSFMGQGFYEQYFGPGTRLTVT.

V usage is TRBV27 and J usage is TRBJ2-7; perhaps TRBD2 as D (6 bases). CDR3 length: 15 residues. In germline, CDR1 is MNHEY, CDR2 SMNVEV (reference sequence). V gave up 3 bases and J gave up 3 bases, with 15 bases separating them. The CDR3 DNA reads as TGTGCCAGCAGTTTTAAATTTGGGGGGAACTACGAGCAGTACTTC. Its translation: CASSFKFGGNYEQYF.

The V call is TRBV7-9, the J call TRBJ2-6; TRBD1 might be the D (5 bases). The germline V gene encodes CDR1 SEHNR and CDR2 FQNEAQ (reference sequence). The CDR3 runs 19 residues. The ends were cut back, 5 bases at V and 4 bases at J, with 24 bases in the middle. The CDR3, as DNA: TGTGCCAGCAGCCCAAGGGTAGACAGCTGGTCATCCGGGGCCAACGTCCTGACTTTC. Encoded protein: CASSPRVDSWSSGANVLTF.

CDR3 sequence: CASSQDGRGINEKLFF. DNA of the CDR3: TGCGCCAGCAGCCAAGATGGACGGGGGATAAATGAAAAACTGTTTTTT. The V gene is TRBV4-3, the J gene TRBJ1-4; possibly TRBD1 for D (5 bases). Germline CDR1 reads LGHNA; CDR2 reads YSLEER. This CDR3 contains 16 residues. The V gene lost 0 bases and the J gene lost 5 bases, with 13 bases spanning the gap.

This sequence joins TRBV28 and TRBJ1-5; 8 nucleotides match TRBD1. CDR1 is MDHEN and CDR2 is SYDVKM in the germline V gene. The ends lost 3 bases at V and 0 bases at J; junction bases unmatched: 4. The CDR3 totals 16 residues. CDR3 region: CASSFGTGFSNQPQHF. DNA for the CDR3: TGTGCCAGCAGTTTCGGGACAGGATTTAGCAATCAGCCCCAGCATTTT.

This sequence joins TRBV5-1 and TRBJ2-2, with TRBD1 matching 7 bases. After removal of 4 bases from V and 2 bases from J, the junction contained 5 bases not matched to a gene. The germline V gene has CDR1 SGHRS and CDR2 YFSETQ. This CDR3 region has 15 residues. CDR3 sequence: CASSPGTVNTGELFF. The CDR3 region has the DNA TGCGCCAGCAGCCCGGGGACAGTAAACACCGGGGAGCTGTTTTTT.

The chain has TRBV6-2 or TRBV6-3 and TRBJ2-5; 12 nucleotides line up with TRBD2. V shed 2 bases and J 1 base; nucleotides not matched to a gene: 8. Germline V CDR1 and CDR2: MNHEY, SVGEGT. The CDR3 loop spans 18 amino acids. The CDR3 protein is CASSYGALTSGSQETQYF. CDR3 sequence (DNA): TGTGCCAGCAGTTACGGGGCCCTGACTAGCGGGAGCCAAGAGACCCAGTACTTC.

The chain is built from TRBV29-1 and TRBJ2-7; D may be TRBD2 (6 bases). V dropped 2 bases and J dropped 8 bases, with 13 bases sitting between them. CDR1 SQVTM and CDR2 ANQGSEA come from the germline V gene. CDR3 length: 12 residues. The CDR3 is CSVEFSGDQQYF. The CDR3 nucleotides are TGCAGCGTTGAATTTTCGGGGGATCAGCAGTACTTC.

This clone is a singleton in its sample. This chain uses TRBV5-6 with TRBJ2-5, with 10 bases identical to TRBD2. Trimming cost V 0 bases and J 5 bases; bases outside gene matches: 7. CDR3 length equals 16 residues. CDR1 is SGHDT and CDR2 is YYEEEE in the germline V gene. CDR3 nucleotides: TGTGCCAGCAGCTTGGGGCCTAGCGGGAGTATCGAGACCCAGTACTTC. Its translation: CASSLGPSGSIETQYF.

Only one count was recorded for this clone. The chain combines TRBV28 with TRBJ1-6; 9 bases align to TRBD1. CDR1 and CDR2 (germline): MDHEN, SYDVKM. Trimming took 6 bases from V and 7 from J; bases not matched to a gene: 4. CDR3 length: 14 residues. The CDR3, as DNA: TGTGCCAGCAGCTTAGGACAGGGGAATTCACCCCTCCACTTT. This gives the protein CASSLGQGNSPLHF.

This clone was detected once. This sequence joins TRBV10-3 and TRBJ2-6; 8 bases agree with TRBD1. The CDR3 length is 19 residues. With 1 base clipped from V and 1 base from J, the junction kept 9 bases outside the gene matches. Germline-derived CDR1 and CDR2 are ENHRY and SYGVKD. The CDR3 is CAISEWKTGVESGANVLTF. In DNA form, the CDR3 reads TGTGCCATCAGTGAGTGGAAGACAGGGGTTGAGTCTGGGGCCAACGTCCTGACTTTC.

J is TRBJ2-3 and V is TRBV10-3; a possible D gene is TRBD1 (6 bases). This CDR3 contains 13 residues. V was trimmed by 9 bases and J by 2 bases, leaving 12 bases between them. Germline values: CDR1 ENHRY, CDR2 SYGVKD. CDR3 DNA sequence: TGTGCCATACGGGACACACTCACAGATACGCAGTATTTT. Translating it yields CAIRDTLTDTQYF.

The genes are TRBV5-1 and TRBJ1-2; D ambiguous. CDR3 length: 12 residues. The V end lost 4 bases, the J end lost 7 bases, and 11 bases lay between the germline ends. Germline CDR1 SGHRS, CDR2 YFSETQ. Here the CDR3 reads CASSARGLGYTF. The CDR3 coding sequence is TGCGCCAGCAGCGCTCGAGGGCTTGGCTACACCTTC.

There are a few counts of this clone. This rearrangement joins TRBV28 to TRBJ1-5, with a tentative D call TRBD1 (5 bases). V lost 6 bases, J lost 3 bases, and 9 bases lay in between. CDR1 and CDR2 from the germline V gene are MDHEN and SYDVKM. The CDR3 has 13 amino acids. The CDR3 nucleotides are TGTGCCAGCAGGCCGGACATCAATCAGCCCCAGCATTTT. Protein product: CASRPDINQPQHF. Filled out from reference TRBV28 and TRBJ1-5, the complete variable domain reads DVKVTQSSRYLVKRTGEKVFLECVQDMDHENMFWYRQDPGLGLRLIYFSYDVKMKEKGDIPEGYSVSREKKERFSLILESASTNQTSMYLCASRPDINQPQHFGDGTRLSIL.

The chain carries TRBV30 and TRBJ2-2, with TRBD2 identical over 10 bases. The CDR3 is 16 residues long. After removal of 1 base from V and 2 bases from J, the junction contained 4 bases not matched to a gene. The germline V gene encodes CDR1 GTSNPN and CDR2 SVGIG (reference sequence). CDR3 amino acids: CAWSAWTSGNTGELFF. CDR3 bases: TGTGCCTGGAGTGCTTGGACTAGCGGAAACACCGGGGAGCTGTTTTTT.

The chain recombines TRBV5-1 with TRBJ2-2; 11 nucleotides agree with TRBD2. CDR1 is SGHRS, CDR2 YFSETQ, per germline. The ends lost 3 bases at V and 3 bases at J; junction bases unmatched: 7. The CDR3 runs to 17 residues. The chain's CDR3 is CASSYFSGRVDTGELFF. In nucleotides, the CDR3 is TGCGCCAGCAGCTACTTTAGCGGGAGGGTAGACACCGGGGAGCTGTTTTTT.

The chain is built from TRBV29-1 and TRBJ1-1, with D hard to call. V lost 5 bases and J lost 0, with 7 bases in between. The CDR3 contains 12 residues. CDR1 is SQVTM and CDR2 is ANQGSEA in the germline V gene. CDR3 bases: TGCAGCGTTACGACTCTGAACACTGAAGCTTTCTTT. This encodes CSVTTLNTEAFF.

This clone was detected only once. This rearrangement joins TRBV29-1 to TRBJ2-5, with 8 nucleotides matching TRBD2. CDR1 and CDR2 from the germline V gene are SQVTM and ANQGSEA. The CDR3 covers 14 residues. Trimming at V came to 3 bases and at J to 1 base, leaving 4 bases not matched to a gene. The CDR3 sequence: CSVDPTSGQETQYF. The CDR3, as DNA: TGCAGCGTTGACCCCACTAGCGGCCAAGAGACCCAGTACTTC.

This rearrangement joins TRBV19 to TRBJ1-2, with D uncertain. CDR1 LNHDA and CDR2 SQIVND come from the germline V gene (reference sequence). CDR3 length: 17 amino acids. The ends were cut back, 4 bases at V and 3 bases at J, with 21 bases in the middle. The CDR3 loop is CASSTRELRNPDYGYTF. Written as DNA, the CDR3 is TGTGCCAGTAGTACCCGCGAATTACGAAACCCTGACTATGGCTACACCTTC.

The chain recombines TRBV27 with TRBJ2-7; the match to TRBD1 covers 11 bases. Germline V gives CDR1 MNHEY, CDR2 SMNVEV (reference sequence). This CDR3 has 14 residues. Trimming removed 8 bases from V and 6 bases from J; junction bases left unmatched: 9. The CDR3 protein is CASQPGTGGFEQYF. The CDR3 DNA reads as TGTGCCAGCCAACCCGGGACAGGGGGTTTCGAGCAGTACTTC.

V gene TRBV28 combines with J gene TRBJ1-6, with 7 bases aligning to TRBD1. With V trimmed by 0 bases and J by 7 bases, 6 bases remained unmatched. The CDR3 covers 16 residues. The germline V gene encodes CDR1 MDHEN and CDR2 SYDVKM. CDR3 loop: CASSLWTGIGNSPLHF. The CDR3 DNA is TGTGCCAGCAGTTTATGGACAGGGATTGGGAATTCACCCCTCCACTTT.

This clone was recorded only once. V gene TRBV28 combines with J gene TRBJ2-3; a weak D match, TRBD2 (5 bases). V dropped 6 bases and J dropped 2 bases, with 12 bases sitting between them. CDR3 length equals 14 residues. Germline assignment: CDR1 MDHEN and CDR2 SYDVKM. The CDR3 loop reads CASSPPGNTDTQYF. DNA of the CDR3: TGTGCCAGCAGCCCCCCCGGGAACACAGATACGCAGTATTTT.

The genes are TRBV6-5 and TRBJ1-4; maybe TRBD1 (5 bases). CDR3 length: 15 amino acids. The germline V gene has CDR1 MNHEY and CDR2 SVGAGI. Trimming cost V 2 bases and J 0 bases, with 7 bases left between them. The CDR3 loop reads CASSYRGTTNEKLFF. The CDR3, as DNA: TGTGCCAGCAGTTACAGGGGCACAACTAATGAAAAACTGTTTTTT.

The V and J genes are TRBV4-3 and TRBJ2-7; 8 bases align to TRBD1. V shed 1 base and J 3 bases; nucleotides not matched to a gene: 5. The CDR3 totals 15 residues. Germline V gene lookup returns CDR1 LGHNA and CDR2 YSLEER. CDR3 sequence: CASSQGPTGVYEQYF. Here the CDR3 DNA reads TGCGCCAGCAGCCAAGGTCCGACAGGGGTCTACGAGCAGTACTTC.

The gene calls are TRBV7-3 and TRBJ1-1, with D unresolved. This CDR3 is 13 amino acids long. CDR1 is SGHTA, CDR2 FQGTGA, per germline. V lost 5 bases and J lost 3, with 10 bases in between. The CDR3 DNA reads TGTGCCAGCAGCCCGAGGGAGGACACTGAAGCTTTCTTT. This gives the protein CASSPREDTEAFF.

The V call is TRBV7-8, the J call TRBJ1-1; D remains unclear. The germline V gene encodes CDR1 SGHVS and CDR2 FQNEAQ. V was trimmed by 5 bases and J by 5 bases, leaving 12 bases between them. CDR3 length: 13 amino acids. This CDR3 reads CASSRIDMTEAFF. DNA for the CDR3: TGTGCCAGCAGCCGTATCGACATGACTGAAGCTTTCTTT.

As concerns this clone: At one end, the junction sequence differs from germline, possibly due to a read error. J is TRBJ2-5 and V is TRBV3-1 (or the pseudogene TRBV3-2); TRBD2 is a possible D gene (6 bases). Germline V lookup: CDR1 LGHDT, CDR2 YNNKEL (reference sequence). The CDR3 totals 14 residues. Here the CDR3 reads CASGQVGGQETQYF. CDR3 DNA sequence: TGTGCCAGCGGCCAGGTGGGAGGACAAGAGACCCAGTACTTC.

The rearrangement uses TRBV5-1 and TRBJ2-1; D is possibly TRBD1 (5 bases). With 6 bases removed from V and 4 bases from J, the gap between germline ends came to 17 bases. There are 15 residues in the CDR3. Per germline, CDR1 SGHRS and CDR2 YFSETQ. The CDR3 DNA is TGCGCCAGCAACCAGGGTAGTGCGGATTACAATGAGCAGTTCTTC. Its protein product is CASNQGSADYNEQFF.

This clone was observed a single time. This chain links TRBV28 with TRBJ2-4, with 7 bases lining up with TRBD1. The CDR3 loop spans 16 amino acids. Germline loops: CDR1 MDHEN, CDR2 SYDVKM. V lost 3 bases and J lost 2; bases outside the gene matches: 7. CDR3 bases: TGTGCCAGCAGTTTTCCGCAGGGGGAGACCAAAAACATTCAGTACTTC. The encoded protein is CASSFPQGETKNIQYF. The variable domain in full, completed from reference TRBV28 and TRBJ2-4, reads DVKVTQSSRYLVKRTGEKVFLECVQDMDHENMFWYRQDPGLGLRLIYFSYDVKMKEKGDIPEGYSVSREKKERFSLILESASTNQTSMYLCASSFPQGETKNIQYFGAGTRLSVL.